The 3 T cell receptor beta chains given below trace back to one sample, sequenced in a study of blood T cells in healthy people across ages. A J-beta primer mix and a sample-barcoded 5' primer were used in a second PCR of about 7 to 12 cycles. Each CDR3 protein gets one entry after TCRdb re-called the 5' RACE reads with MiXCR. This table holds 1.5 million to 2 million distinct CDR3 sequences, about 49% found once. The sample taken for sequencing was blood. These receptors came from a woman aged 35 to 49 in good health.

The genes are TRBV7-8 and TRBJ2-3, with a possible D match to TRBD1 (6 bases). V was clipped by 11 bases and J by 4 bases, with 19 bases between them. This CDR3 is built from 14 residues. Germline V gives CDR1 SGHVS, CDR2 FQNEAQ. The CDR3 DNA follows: TGTGCCTCCGGACAGACCCCGCGGGCAGATACGCAGTATTTT. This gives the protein CASGQTPRADTQYF.

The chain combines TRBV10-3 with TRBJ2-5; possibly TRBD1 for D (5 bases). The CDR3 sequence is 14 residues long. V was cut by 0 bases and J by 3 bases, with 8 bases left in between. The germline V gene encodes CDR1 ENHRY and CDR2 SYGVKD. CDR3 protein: CAISESIGEETQYF. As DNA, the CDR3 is TGTGCCATCAGTGAGTCGATAGGGGAAGAGACCCAGTACTTC.

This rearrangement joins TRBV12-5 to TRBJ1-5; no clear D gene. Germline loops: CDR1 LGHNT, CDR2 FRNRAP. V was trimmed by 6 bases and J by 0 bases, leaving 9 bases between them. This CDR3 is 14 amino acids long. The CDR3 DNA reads TGTGCTAGTGGCGACGGGAGTAGCAATCAGCCCCAGCATTTT. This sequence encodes CASGDGSSNQPQHF. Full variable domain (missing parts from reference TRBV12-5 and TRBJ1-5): DARVTQTPRHKVTEMGQEVTMRCQPILGHNTVFWYRQTMMQGLELLAYFRNRAPLDDSGMPKDRFSAEMPDATLATLKIQPSEPRDSAVYFCASGDGSSNQPQHFGDGTRLSIL.